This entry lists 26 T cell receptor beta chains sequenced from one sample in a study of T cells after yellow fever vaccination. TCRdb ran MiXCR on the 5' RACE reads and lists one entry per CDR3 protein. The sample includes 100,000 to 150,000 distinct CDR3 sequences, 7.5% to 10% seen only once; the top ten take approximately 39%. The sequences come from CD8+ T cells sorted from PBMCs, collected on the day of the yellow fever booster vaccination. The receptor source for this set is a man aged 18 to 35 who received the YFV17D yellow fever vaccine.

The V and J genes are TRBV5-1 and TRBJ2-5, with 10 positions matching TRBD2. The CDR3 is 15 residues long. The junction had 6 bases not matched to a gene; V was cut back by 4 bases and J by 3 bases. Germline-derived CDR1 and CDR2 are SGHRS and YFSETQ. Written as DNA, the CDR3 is TGCGCCAGCAGCCTGGAACTAGCGGGAAAAGAGACCCAGTACTTC. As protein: CASSLELAGKETQYF.

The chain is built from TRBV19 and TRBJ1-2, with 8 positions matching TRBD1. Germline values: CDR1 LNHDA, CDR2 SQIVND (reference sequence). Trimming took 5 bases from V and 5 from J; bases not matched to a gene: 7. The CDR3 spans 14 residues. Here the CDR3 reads CASSSRQGQYGYTF. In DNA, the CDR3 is TGTGCCAGTAGTTCTCGACAGGGGCAGTATGGCTACACCTTC.

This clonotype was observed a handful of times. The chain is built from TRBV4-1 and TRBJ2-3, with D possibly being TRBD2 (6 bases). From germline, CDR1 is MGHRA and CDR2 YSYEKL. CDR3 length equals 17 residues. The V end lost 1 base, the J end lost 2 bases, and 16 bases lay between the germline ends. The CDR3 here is CASSQGEARALTDTQYF. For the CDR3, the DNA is TGCGCCAGCAGCCAAGGGGAGGCGCGGGCACTCACAGATACGCAGTATTTT.

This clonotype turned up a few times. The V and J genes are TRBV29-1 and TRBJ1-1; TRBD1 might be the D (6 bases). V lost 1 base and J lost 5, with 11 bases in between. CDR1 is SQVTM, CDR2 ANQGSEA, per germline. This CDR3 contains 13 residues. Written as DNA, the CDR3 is TGCAGCGTTGAAGCAACGAGGGGGACTGAAGCTTTCTTT. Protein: CSVEATRGTEAFF.

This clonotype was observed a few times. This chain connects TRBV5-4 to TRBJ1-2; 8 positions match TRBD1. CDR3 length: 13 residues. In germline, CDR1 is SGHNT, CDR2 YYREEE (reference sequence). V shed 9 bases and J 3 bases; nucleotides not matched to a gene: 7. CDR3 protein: CAIPDREDYGYTF. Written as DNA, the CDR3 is TGTGCCATCCCGGACAGGGAGGACTATGGCTACACCTTC.

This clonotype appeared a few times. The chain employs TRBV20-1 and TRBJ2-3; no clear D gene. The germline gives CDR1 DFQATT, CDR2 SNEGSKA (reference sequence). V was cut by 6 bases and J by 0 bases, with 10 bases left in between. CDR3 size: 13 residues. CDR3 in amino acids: CSAKGISTDTQYF. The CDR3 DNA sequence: TGCAGTGCCAAAGGGATTAGCACAGATACGCAGTATTTT.

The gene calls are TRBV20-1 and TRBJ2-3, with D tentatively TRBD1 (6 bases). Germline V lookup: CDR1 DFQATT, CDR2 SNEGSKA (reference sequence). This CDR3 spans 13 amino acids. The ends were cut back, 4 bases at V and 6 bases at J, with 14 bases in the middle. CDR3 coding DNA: TGCAGTGCTAACAGGGCCCTAGGGGATACGCAGTATTTT. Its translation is CSANRALGDTQYF.

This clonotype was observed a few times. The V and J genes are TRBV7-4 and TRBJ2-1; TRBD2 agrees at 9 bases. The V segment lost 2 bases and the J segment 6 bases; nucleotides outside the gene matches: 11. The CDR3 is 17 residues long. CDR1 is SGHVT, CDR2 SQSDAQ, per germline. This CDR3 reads CASSLSERGAPLNEQFF. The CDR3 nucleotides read TGTGCCAGCAGCTTAAGCGAGCGGGGGGCCCCCCTCAATGAGCAGTTCTTC. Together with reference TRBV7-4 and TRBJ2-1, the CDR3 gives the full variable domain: GAGVSQSPRYKVAKRGRDVALRCDSISGHVTLYWYRQTLGQGSEVLTYSQSDAQRDKSGRPSGRFSAERPERSVSTLKIQRTEQGDSAVYLCASSLSERGAPLNEQFFGPGTRLTVL.

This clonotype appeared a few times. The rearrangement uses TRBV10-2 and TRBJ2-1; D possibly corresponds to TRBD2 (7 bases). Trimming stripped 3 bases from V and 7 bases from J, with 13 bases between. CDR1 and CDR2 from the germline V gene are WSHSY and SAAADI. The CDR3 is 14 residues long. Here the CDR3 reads CASSEPGGRNEQFF. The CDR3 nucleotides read TGCGCCAGCAGTGAACCGGGGGGCCGTAATGAGCAGTTCTTC.

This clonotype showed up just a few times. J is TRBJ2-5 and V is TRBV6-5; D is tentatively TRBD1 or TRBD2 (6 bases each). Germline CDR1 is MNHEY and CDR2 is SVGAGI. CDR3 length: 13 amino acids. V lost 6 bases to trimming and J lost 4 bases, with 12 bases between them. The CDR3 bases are TGTGCCAGCAGGTGGGGGGCCGGAGAGACCCAGTACTTC. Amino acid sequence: CASRWGAGETQYF.

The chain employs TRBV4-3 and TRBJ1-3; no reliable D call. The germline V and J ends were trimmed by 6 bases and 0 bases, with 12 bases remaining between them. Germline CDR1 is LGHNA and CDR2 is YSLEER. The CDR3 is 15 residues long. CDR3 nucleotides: TGCGCCAGCAGTAGTCGAACGTACTCTGGAAACACCATATATTTT. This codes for CASSSRTYSGNTIYF.

CDR3 nucleotide sequence: TGTGCCAGCAGTTATGGCGGGCAGGGGTTGTATTTT. Protein: CASSYGGQGLYF. The chain joins TRBV6-5 to TRBJ2-3; perhaps TRBD1 as D (6 bases). The germline V gene has CDR1 MNHEY and CDR2 SVGAGI. Trimming removed 3 bases from V and 14 bases from J, with 15 bases in between. The CDR3 contains 12 residues.

The chain's CDR3 is CATSVVGGQTYEQYF. The CDR3 nucleotides are TGTGCCACCAGCGTTGTGGGCGGTCAGACCTACGAGCAGTACTTC. The chain combines TRBV15 with TRBJ2-7; D gene ambiguous. In germline, CDR1 is LNHNV, CDR2 YYDKDF (reference sequence). The germline V and J ends were trimmed by 5 bases and 2 bases, with 16 bases remaining between them. The CDR3 loop spans 15 amino acids.

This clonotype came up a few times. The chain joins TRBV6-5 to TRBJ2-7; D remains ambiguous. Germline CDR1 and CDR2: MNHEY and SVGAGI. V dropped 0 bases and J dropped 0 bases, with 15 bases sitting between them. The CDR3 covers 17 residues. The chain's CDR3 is CASSYSVVPKISYEQYV. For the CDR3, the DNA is TGTGCCAGCAGTTACTCAGTAGTGCCTAAAATCTCCTACGAGCAGTACGTC.

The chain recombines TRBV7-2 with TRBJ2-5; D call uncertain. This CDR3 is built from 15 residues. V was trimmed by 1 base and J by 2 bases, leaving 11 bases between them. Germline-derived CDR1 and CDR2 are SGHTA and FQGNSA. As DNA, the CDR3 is TGTGCCAGCAGCTTAGAAAGGCCAGTACAAGAGACCCAGTACTTC. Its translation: CASSLERPVQETQYF.

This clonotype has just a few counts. CDR3 sequence: CASSLIRQGRTEAFF. Here the CDR3 DNA reads TGTGCCAGCAGCTTAATTCGGCAGGGTAGAACTGAAGCTTTCTTT. The chain is built from TRBV7-3 and TRBJ1-1; possibly TRBD1 for D (5 bases). Trimming cost V 1 base and J 5 bases, with 14 bases left between them. The germline gives CDR1 SGHTA, CDR2 FQGTGA. There are 15 residues in the CDR3.

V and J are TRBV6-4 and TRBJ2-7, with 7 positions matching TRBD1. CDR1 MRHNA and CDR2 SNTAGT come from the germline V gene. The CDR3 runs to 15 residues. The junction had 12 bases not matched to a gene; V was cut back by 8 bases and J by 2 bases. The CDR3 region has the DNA TGTGCCAGCCACAAACCAAGGGACAGAACCTACGAGCAGTACTTC. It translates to CASHKPRDRTYEQYF.

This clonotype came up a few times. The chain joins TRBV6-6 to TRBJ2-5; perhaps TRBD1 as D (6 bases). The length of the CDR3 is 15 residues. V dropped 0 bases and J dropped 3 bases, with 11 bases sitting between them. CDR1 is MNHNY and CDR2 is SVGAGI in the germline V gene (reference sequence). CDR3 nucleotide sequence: TGTGCCAGCAGTTACTCCGGTGCAGGGGAAGAGACCCAGTACTTC. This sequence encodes CASSYSGAGEETQYF.

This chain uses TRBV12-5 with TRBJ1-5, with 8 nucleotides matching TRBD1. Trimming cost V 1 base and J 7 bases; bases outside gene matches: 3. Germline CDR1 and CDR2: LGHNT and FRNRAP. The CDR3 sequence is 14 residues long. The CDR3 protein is CASGLADRGQPQHF. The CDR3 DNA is TGTGCTAGTGGTTTGGCCGACAGGGGCCAGCCCCAGCATTTT.

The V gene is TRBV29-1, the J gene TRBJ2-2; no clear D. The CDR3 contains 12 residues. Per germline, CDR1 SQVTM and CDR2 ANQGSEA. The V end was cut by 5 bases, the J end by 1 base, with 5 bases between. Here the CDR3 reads CSVLGNTGELFF. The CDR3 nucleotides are TGCAGCGTTTTAGGGAACACCGGGGAGCTGTTTTTT.

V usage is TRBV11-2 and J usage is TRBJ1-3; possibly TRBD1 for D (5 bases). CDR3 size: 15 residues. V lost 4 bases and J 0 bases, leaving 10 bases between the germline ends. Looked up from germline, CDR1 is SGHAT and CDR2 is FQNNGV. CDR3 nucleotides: TGTGCCAGCAGCTCCGGGAGGGGCTCTGGAAACACCATATATTTT. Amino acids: CASSSGRGSGNTIYF.

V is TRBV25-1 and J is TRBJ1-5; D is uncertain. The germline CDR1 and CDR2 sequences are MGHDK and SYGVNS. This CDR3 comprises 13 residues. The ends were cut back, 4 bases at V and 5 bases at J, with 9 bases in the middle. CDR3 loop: CASSVGADQPQHF. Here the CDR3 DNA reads TGTGCCAGCAGTGTGGGAGCGGATCAGCCCCAGCATTTT. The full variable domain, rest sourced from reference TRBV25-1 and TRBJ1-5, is EADIYQTPRYLVIGTGKKITLECSQTMGHDKMYWYQQDPGMELHLIHYSYGVNSTEKGDLSSESTVSRIRTEHFPLTLESARPSHTSQYLCASSVGADQPQHFGDGTRLSIL.

In DNA, the CDR3 is TGTGCCAGCAGCTGGGGGGGCACAGATACGCAGTATTTT. Translation gives CASSWGGTDTQYF. The V gene is TRBV7-3, the J gene TRBJ2-3; perhaps TRBD2 as D (6 bases). CDR3 length equals 13 residues. The germline CDR1 and CDR2 sequences are SGHTA and FQGTGA. Trimming shortened V by 4 bases and J by 1 base, and 6 bases separated the two germline ends.

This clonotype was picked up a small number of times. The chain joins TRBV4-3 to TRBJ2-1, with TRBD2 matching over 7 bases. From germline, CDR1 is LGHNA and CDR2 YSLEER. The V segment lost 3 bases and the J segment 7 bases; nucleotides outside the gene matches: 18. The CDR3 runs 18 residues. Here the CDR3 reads CASSHNGAGLGRWNEQFF. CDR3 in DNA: TGCGCCAGCAGCCACAACGGAGCCGGACTAGGGAGGTGGAATGAGCAGTTCTTC.

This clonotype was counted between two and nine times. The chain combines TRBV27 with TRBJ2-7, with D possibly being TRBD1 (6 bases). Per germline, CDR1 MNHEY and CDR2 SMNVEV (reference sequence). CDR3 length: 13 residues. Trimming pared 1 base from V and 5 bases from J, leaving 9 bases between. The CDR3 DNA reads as TGTGCCAGCAGTTTATACAGGGACCACGAGCAGTACGTC. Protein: CASSLYRDHEQYV.

The CDR3 nucleotides are TGTGCCAGCAGTTGGCAGGGGAACACTGAAGCTTTCTTT. Its translation: CASSWQGNTEAFF. The chain uses TRBV5-5 and TRBJ1-1, with D possibly being TRBD1 (5 bases). The CDR3 totals 13 residues. V shed 5 bases and J shed 1 base, with 9 bases lying between them. Looked up from germline, CDR1 is SGHKS and CDR2 is YYEKEE (reference sequence). Full variable domain (rest looked up from reference TRBV5-5 and TRBJ1-1): DAGVTQSPTHLIKTRGQQVTLRCSPISGHKSVSWYQQVLGQGPQFIFQYYEKEERGRGNFPDRFSARQFPNYSSELNVNALLLGDSALYLCASSWQGNTEAFFGQGTRLTVV.